The source of this T cell receptor beta chain is a study of blood T cell repertoires in COVID-19. Method: immunoSEQ multiplex PCR; TCRdb's copy keeps in-frame clones and lacks some. The profile shows more than 150,000 clones, 75% to 90% of them singletons. The CDR3 is 14 amino acids. V gave up 6 bases and J gave up 1 base, with 9 bases separating them. Germline CDR1 and CDR2: MNHEY and SVGAGI. Sequenced input: peripheral blood. The source of this sequence is a woman in her thirties or forties with acute or convalescent COVID-19. V and J are TRBV6-5 and TRBJ2-2; tentative D call: TRBD1 (5 bases). CDR3 sequence reads: CASSLGQNTGELFF. DNA for the CDR3: TGTGCCAGCAGCCTCGGACAGAACACCGGGGAGCTGTTTTTT.